This TCR beta chain was captured by sequencing in a study of blood T cell repertoires in COVID-19. Overall study: From the United States, Italy and Spain came samples of acute and convalescent COVID-19. PBMCs, B-cell-depleted T cells, or T cells provided the cDNA or gDNA that made up the material.

Under the authors' procedure: For nucleated cells, counts were estimated from reference gene primer amplification. Profiling relied on immunoSEQ multiplex PCR, and the TCRdb table lists in-frame clones only, not all of them. Clone size and the V and J calls come from that table; the DNA yielded D and trimming. The table lists about 36,000 clones, around four fifths of them singletons. The source is a human donor in a cohort sampled during active COVID-19. Sequencing was done on a sample of peripheral blood.

CDR3 sequence (DNA): TGTGCCAGCTCGGGAGGGGGTAGGTCCTATAATTCACCCCTCCACTTT. Translation: CASSGGGRSYNSPLHF. The chain employs TRBV2 and TRBJ1-6, with a possible D match to TRBD1 (6 bases). V dropped 8 bases and J dropped 1 base, with 15 bases sitting between them. Germline assignment: CDR1 SNHLY and CDR2 FYNNEI. This CDR3 contains 16 residues.